This T cell receptor (beta chain) was recorded in a study of early T cells in non-severe SARS-CoV-2 infection. Study context: The sequenced material was bulk RNA from unsorted whole blood, and its chains were unpaired. Broader study findings: Matching results from VDJdb favored anti-spike CD8 responses, leaving private and CD4 specificities undetected.

Individual cDNA molecules were tagged with unique molecular identifiers, the study reported. TCRdb used MiXCR to reprocess the 5' RACE reads, holding one entry per CDR3 protein. The data show about 64,000 distinct CDR3 sequences, 7.5% to 9% seen once. The germline V gene has CDR1 SNHLY and CDR2 FYNNEI. This CDR3 is built from 10 residues. V lost 6 bases to trimming and J lost 8 bases, with 7 bases between them. There are a few counts of this clonotype. Its antigen is unidentified. The rearrangement links TRBV2 to TRBJ1-2; D is undetermined. The source is an adult who was a healthcare worker with PCR-confirmed SARS-CoV-2 infection or an uninfected control (not recorded which). The sequencing here drew on whole blood, taken at baseline. Written as DNA, the CDR3 is TGTGCCAGCAGCCCCGTAGGCTACACCTTC. Protein sequence: CASSPVGYTF.